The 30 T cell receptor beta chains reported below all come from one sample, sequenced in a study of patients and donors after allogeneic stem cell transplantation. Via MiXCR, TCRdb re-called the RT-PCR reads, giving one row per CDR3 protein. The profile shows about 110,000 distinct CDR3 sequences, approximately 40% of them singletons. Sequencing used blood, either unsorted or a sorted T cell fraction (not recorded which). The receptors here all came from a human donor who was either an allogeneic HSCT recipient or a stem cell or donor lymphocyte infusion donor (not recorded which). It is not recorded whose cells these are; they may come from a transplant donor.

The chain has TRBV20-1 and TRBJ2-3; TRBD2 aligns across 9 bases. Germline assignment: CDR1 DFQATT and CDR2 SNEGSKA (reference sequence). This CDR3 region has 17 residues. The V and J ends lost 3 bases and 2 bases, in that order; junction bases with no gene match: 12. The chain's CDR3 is CSASSPLLAGITDTQYF. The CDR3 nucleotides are TGCAGTGCTAGTTCCCCTTTACTAGCGGGTATCACAGATACGCAGTATTTT.

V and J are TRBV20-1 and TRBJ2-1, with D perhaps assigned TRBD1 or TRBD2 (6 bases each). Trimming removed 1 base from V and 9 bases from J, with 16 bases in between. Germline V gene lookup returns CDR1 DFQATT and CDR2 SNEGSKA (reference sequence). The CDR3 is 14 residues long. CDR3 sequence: CSARVALGGREQFF. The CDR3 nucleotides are TGCAGTGCTAGAGTGGCCTTAGGGGGGCGTGAGCAGTTCTTC.

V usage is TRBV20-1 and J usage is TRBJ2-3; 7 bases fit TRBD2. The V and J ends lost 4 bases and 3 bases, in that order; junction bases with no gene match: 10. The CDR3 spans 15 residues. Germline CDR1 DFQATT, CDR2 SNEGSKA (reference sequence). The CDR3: CSAKTPGLRTDTQYF. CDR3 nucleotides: TGCAGTGCTAAAACCCCGGGACTAAGAACAGATACGCAGTATTTT.

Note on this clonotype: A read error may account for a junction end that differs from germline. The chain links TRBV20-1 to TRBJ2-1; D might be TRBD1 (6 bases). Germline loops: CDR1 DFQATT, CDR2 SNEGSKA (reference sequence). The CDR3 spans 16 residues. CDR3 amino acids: CSARGLGANAYNEQSF. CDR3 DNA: TGCAGTGCTAGAGGGTTGGGGGCAAACGCCTACAATGAGCAGTCCTTC.

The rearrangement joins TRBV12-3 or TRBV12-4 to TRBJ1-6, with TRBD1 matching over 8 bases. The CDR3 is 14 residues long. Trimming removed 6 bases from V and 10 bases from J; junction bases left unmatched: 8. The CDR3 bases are TGTGCCAGCAGCCCGGACAGGGTTAGATCACCCCTCCACTTT. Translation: CASSPDRVRSPLHF.

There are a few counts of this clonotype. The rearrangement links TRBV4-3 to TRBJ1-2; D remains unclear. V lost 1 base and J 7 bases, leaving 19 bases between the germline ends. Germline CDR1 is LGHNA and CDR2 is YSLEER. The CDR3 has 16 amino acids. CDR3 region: CASSQALDAGTGGYTF. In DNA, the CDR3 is TGCGCCAGCAGCCAAGCTTTGGATGCCGGTACTGGTGGCTACACCTTC.

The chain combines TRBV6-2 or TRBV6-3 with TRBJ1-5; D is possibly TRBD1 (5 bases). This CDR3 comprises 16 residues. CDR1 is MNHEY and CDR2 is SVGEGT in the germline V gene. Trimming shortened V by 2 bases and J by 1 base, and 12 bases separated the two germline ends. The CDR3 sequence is CASSYAGVLSNQPQHF. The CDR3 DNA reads TGTGCCAGCAGTTACGCGGGGGTTTTGAGCAATCAGCCCCAGCATTTT.

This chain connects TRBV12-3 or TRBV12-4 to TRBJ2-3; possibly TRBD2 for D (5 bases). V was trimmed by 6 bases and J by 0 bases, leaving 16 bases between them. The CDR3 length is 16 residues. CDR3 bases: TGTGCCAGCAGACCCTTGGGAGAACCTAGCACAGATACGCAGTATTTT. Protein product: CASRPLGEPSTDTQYF.

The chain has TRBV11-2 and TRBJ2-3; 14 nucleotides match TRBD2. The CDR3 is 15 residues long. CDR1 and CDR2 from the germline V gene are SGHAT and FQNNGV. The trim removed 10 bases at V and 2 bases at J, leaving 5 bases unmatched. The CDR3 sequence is CATGTSGSYTDTQYF. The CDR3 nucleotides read TGTGCCACTGGGACTAGCGGGAGCTACACAGATACGCAGTATTTT.

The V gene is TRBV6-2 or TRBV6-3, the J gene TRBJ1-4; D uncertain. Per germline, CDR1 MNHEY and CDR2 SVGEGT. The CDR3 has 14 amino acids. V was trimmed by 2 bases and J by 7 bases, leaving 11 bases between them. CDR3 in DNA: TGTGCCAGCAGTTACCTTATCACGCGTGAAAAACTGTTTTTT. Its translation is CASSYLITREKLFF.

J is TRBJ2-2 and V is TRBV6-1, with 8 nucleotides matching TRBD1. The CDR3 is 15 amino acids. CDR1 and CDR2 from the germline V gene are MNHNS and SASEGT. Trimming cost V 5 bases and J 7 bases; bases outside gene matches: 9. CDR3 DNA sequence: TGTGCCAGCAGTTCCCGGACAGGGTCGGACGGGGAGCTGTTTTTT. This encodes CASSSRTGSDGELFF.

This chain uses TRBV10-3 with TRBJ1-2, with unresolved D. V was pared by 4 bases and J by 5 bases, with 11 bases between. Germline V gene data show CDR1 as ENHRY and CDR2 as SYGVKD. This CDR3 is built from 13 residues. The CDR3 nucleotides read TGTGCCATCAGTGGCTCGGACGGATATGGCTACACCTTC. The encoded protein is CAISGSDGYGYTF.

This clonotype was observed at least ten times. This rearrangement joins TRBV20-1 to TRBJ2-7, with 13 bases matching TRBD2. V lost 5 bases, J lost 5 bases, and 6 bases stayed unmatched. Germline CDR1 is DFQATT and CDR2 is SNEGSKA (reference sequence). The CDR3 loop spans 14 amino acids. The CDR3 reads CSAAGLAGVHEQYF. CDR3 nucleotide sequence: TGCAGTGCTGCCGGACTAGCGGGAGTCCACGAGCAGTACTTC.

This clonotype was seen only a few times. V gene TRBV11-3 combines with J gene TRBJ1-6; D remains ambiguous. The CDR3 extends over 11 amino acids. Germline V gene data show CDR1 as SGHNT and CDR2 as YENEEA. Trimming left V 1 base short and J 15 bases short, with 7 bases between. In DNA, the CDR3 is TGTGCCAGCAGCTTAGGTGCTGGCCTCCACTTT. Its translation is CASSLGAGLHF.

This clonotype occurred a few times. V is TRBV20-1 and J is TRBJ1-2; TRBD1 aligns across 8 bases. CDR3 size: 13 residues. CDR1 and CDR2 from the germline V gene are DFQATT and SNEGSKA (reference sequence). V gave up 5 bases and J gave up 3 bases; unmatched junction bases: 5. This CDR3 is CSASDRVDYGYTF. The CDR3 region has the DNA TGCAGTGCTTCGGACAGGGTCGACTATGGCTACACCTTC.

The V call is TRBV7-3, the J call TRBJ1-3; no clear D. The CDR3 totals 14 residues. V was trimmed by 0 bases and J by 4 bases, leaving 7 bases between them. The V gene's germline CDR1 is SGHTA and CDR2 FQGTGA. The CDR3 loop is CASSLTGNGNTIYF. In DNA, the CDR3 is TGTGCCAGCAGCTTAACCGGGAACGGAAACACCATATATTTT.

The DNA for the CDR3 is TGTGCCACCAGTAACCCGTCAGCAGGGAATCAAGAGACCCAGTACTTC. Translation: CATSNPSAGNQETQYF. The gene calls are TRBV24-1 and TRBJ2-5; tentatively, D is TRBD1 (5 bases). The ends were cut back, 6 bases at V and 2 bases at J, with 18 bases in the middle. CDR1 is KGHDR, CDR2 SFDVKD, per germline. The length of the CDR3 is 16 residues.

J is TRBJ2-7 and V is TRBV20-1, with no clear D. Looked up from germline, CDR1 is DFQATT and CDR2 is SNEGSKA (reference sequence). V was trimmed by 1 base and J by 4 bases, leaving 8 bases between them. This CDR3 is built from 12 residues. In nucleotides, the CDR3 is TGCAGTGCTAGAGTTCCGATATACGAGCAGTACTTC. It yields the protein CSARVPIYEQYF.

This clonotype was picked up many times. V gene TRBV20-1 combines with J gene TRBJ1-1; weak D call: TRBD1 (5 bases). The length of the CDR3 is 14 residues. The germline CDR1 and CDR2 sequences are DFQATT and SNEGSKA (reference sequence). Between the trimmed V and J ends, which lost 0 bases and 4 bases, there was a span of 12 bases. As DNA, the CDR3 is TGCAGTGCTAGAGATGCAGGGAGGACCACTGAAGCTTTCTTT. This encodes CSARDAGRTTEAFF.

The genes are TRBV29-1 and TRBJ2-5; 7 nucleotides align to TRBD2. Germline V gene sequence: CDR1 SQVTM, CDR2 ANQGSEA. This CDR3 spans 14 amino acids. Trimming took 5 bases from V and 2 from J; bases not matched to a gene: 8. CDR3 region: CSVQKTSFQETQYF. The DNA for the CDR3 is TGCAGCGTTCAAAAGACTAGCTTTCAAGAGACCCAGTACTTC. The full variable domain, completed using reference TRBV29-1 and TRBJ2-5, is SAVISQKPSRDICQRGTSLTIQCQVDSQVTMMFWYRQQPGQSLTLIATANQGSEATYESGFVIDKFPISRPNLTFSTLTVSNMSPEDSSIYLCSVQKTSFQETQYFGPGTRLLVL.

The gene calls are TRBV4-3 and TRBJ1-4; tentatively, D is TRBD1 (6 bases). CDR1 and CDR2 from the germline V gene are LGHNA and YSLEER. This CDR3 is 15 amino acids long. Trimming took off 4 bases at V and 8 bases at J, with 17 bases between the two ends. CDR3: CASSPRGGSFEKLFF. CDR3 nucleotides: TGCGCCAGCAGCCCACGCGGGGGCTCATTCGAAAAACTGTTTTTT.

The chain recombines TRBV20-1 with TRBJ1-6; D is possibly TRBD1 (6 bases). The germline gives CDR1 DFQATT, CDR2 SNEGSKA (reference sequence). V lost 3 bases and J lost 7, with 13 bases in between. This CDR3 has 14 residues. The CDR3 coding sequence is TGCAGTGCTAGTCGACAGGTCAGGAATTCACCCCTCCACTTT. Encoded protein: CSASRQVRNSPLHF.

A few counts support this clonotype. The CDR3 sequence: CASSTRDRPNQPQHF. CDR3 in DNA: TGTGCCAGCAGCACCCGGGACAGGCCTAATCAGCCCCAGCATTTT. The V call is TRBV5-6, the J call TRBJ1-5; TRBD1 aligns across 8 bases. V was clipped by 4 bases and J by 4 bases; unmatched bases: 7. Germline assignment: CDR1 SGHDT and CDR2 YYEEEE. There are 15 residues in the CDR3.

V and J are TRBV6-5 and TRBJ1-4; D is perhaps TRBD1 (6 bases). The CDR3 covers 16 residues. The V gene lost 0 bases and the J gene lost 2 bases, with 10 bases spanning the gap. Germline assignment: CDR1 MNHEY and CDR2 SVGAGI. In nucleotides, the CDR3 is TGTGCCAGCAGTTACTCGAGACAGGCGACTAATGAAAAACTGTTTTTT. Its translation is CASSYSRQATNEKLFF.

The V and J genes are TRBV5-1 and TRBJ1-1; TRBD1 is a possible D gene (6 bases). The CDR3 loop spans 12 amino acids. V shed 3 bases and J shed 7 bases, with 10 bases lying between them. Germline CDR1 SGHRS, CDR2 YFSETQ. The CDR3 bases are TGCGCCAGCAGCTCGACAGGCTTTGAAGCTTTCTTT. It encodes CASSSTGFEAFF.

The CDR3 loop is CASQGTILGNEQFF. CDR3 nucleotide sequence: TGCGCCAGCCAGGGGACTATCCTTGGTAATGAGCAGTTCTTC. V is TRBV5-1 and J is TRBJ2-1, with D possibly matching TRBD2 (7 bases). The CDR3 length is 14 residues. V lost 7 bases and J 7 bases, leaving 18 bases between the germline ends. Per germline, CDR1 SGHRS and CDR2 YFSETQ.

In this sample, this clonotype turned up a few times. CDR3 residues: CSGRGANGELFF. The CDR3 nucleotides are TGCAGTGGAAGGGGGGCGAACGGGGAGCTGTTTTTT. The rearrangement joins TRBV20-1 to TRBJ2-2; D tentatively reads TRBD1 or TRBD2 (6 bases each). V was shortened by 7 bases and J by 7 bases, with 13 bases between the two germline ends. CDR3 size: 12 residues. CDR1 is DFQATT and CDR2 is SNEGSKA in the germline V gene (reference sequence).

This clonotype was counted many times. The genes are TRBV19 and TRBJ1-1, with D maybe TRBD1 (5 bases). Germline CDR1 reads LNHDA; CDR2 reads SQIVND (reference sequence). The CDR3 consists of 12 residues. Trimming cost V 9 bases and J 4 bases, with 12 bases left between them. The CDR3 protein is CARKRTGTEAFF. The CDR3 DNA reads TGTGCCAGGAAACGAACAGGCACTGAAGCTTTCTTT.

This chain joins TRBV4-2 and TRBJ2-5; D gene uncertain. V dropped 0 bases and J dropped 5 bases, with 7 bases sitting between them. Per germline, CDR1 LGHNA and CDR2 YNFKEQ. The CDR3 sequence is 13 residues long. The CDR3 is CASSQEIGETQYF. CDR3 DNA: TGTGCCAGCAGCCAAGAAATTGGTGAGACCCAGTACTTC.

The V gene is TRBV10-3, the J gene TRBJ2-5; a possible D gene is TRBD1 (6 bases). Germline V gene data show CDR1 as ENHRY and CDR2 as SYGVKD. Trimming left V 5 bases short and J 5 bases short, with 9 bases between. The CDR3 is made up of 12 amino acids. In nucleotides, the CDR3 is TGTGCCATCAGTTACCAGGGGGAGACCCAGTACTTC. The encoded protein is CAISYQGETQYF.